This T cell receptor beta chain was retrieved from a study of CD8+CD57+ T cells in acquired aplastic anemia. Study-wide background: There were roughly 9.8 million reads, on average, for CD4+ cells from healthy donors. Study-level findings and limits: Patients and controls shared some 29 CD8+ CDR3 sequences, which appeared highly expressed in patients and within their immunodominant clones.

The use of genomic DNA as template underpinned the TCR beta VDJ and CDR3 profiling. TCRdb called the reads again in MiXCR, with one record for every CDR3 protein. The sample consists of hundreds of thousands of distinct CDR3 sequences, approximately 70% of them appearing once. Ten or more counts support this clonotype. As yet, its antigen is unknown. With 0 bases removed from V and 3 bases from J, the gap between germline ends came to 9 bases. The CDR3 runs 14 residues. Germline CDR1 reads MNHNS; CDR2 reads SASEGT. The chain combines TRBV6-1 with TRBJ2-7, with D perhaps matching TRBD1 (5 bases). Sequences were obtained from sorted CD4+, CD8+, or CD8+CD57+ T cells (not recorded which) from PBMCs. This clonotype was obtained from a human donor in good health, serving as a control. CDR3 in amino acids: CASSEANRFYEQYF. The CDR3 nucleotides read TGTGCCAGCAGTGAAGCCAACAGGTTCTACGAGCAGTACTTC.